The rows below give T cell receptor beta chains drawn from one sample of a study of shared clonotypes between healthy human individuals. Profiled with immunoSEQ multiplex PCR; TCRdb holds only in-frame clones, not every one. The sample records some 2.1 million clones, around 93% being singletons. Sequencing was performed on naive CD8+ T cells from PBMCs. These TCRs come from a man younger than 35 in good health. Some clones in this sample may be carry-over from other donors' samples. Both conserved end residues are part of each CDR3. Fields, in order: clone size, J gene, V gene, D gene, CDR3 protein, CDR3 DNA. D genes are given only for firm matches. The listing skips clone size in some rows; elsewhere it reads once, few, many or a size class.

NA	TRBJ2-3	TRBV19	NA	CASSIRGGGTDTQYF	TGTGCCAGTAGTATAAGAGGCGGAGGCACAGATACGCAGTATTTT
NA	TRBJ2-1	TRBV14	TRBD2	CASSQDGSSGSHNEQFF	TGTGCCAGCAGCCAAGATGGGTCAAGCGGGAGCCACAATGAGCAGTTCTTC
NA	TRBJ2-7	TRBV2	TRBD2	CASSQTRGSGTYEQYF	TGTGCCAGCAGTCAGACCCGGGGTAGCGGGACCTACGAGCAGTACTTC
NA	TRBJ1-1	TRBV6-1	NA	CASSYPTEAFF	TGTGCCAGCAGCTATCCAACTGAAGCTTTCTTT
NA	TRBJ2-3	TRBV7-9	NA	CASSLGPGLTDTQYF	TGTGCCAGCAGCTTAGGTCCGGGACTCACAGATACGCAGTATTTT
NA	TRBJ2-7	TRBV18	NA	CASSPSAGTYEQYF	TGTGCCAGCTCACCGTCGGCAGGGACCTACGAGCAGTACTTC
NA	TRBJ2-7	TRBV5-6	NA	CASSLRRGLGGANEQYF	TGTGCCAGCAGCTTAAGGAGGGGTTTAGGGGGTGCTAACGAGCAGTACTTC
NA	TRBJ2-7	TRBV19	NA	CASSYSWGDPYEQYF	TGTGCCAGTAGTTATTCTTGGGGGGACCCTTACGAGCAGTACTTC
NA	TRBJ2-7	TRBV28	NA	CASSLAQGLDEQYF	TGTGCCAGCAGTCTTGCGCAGGGACTCGACGAGCAGTACTTC
NA	TRBJ2-7	TRBV28	TRBD2	CAAGTSGRYYEQYF	TGCGCCGCAGGGACTAGCGGGAGGTACTACGAGCAGTACTTC
NA	TRBJ2-2	TRBV6-1	TRBD2	CASRREGSRGELFF	TGTGCCAGCAGGCGGGAGGGATCAAGAGGGGAGCTGTTTTTT
NA	TRBJ2-7	TRBV7-9	NA	CASSAYGSSGTYEQYF	TGTGCCAGCAGCGCATATGGGTCGTCCGGGACCTACGAGCAGTACTTC
NA	TRBJ1-1	TRBV27	TRBD1	CASSLTGDTEAFF	TGTGCCAGCAGTCTGACAGGGGACACTGAAGCTTTCTTT
NA	TRBJ1-1	TRBV27	TRBD1	CASSPRQGVMNTEAFF	TGTGCCAGCAGTCCCAGACAGGGGGTGATGAACACTGAAGCTTTCTTT
NA	TRBJ1-2	TRBV4-2	NA	CASSQDEKGLYGYTF	TGTGCCAGCAGCCAAGATGAGAAAGGGCTTTATGGCTACACCTTC
NA	TRBJ2-3	TRBV7-2	NA	CASSYGLFTDTQYF	TGTGCCAGCAGCTACGGACTATTCACAGATACGCAGTATTTT
NA	TRBJ1-1	TRBV4-1	NA	CASSQEAGSPEAFF	TGCGCCAGCAGCCAAGAAGCAGGGTCACCTGAAGCTTTCTTT
NA	TRBJ2-1	TRBV4-3	NA	CASSQARKYNEQFF	TGCGCCAGCAGCCAAGCCCGGAAATACAATGAGCAGTTCTTC
NA	TRBJ1-3	TRBV9	TRBD1	CASSEGQGVGNTIYF	TGTGCCAGCAGCGAGGGACAGGGGGTCGGAAACACCATATATTTT
NA	TRBJ2-1	TRBV10-2	TRBD1	CASSALPGQGPYINEQFF	TGCGCCAGCAGTGCACTTCCGGGACAGGGTCCATATATCAATGAGCAGTTCTTC
NA	TRBJ2-3	TRBV9	TRBD2	CASSASGSGTDTQYF	TGTGCCAGCAGCGCCAGCGGGAGTGGGACAGATACGCAGTATTTT
NA	TRBJ1-2	TRBV11-2	NA	CASSLDLQIPHYGYTF	TGTGCCAGCAGCTTAGATCTCCAGATTCCACACTATGGCTACACCTTC
NA	TRBJ1-1	TRBV9	NA	CASSVGTVNTEAFF	TGTGCCAGCAGCGTAGGCACCGTGAACACTGAAGCTTTCTTT
NA	TRBJ2-3	TRBV28	TRBD1	CASSWTGRVDTQYF	TGTGCCAGCAGTTGGACAGGGCGGGTGGATACGCAGTATTTT
NA	TRBJ1-1	TRBV7-9	TRBD1	CASSLGQGAGNTEAFF	TGTGCCAGCAGCTTAGGACAGGGGGCGGGGAACACTGAAGCTTTCTTT
NA	TRBJ1-2	TRBV14	TRBD1	CASSFRTGHYGYTF	TGTGCCAGCAGCTTTCGGACAGGGCACTATGGCTACACCTTC
once	TRBJ2-2	TRBV27	NA	CASSFGGRNTGELFF	TGTGCCAGCAGTTTCGGGGGACGAAACACCGGGGAGCTGTTTTTT
NA	TRBJ2-1	TRBV6-6	NA	CASIRSYNEQFF	TGTGCCAGCATACGCTCCTACAATGAGCAGTTCTTC
NA	TRBJ1-2	TRBV14	TRBD1	CASSQGGGTAKLYGYTF	TGTGCCAGCAGCCAAGGAGGTGGGACAGCTAAGCTCTATGGCTACACCTTC
NA	TRBJ2-7	TRBV4-1	NA	CASSPPRRQDEQYF	TGCGCCAGCAGCCCGCCGAGGAGACAAGACGAGCAGTACTTC
NA	TRBJ1-1	TRBV10-3	NA	CAIKDILNTEAFF	TGTGCCATCAAGGACATCTTGAACACTGAAGCTTTCTTT
NA	TRBJ2-7	TRBV7-9	TRBD1	CASSETPGTESYEQYF	TGTGCCAGCAGCGAAACGCCCGGGACAGAATCCTACGAGCAGTACTTC
NA	TRBJ2-3	TRBV5-6	TRBD2	CASRDLAASTDTQYF	TGTGCCAGCAGAGATCTAGCGGCTAGCACAGATACGCAGTATTTT
NA	TRBJ1-6	TRBV11-2	NA	CASSSLNSPLHF	TGTGCCAGCAGCTCCCTAAATTCACCCCTCCACTTT
NA	TRBJ2-1	TRBV7-9	TRBD2	CASSSRAGASVEQFF	TGTGCCAGCAGCTCCCGAGCGGGAGCGTCTGTTGAGCAGTTCTTC
NA	TRBJ2-1	TRBV28	NA	CASSTTTYNEQFF	TGTGCCAGCAGCACGACCACCTACAATGAGCAGTTCTTC
NA	TRBJ2-1	TRBV13	TRBD2	CASSLTAGGEQFF	TGTGCCAGCAGCTTAACGGCGGGGGGTGAGCAGTTCTTC
NA	TRBJ1-5	TRBV15	TRBD1	CATSSDREGQPQHF	TGTGCCACCAGCAGCGACAGGGAAGGACAGCCCCAGCATTTT
NA	TRBJ1-3	TRBV28	NA	CASSRPVREAGNTIYF	TGTGCCAGCAGCCGACCCGTCAGGGAAGCCGGAAACACCATATATTTT
once	TRBJ2-7	TRBV29-1	NA	CSVETALSYEQYF	TGCAGCGTCGAGACAGCGCTCTCCTACGAGCAGTACTTC
few	TRBJ2-2	TRBV2	NA	CASKSRYTGELFF	TGTGCCAGCAAGTCGAGATACACCGGGGAGCTGTTTTTT
NA	TRBJ1-2	TRBV7-9	NA	CASSPELGVGYTF	TGTGCCAGCAGCCCAGAACTGGGGGTTGGCTACACCTTC
NA	TRBJ2-1	TRBV29-1	NA	CSVFPSYNEQFF	TGCAGCGTTTTCCCTTCCTACAATGAGCAGTTCTTC
NA	TRBJ1-3	TRBV11-3	NA	CASSLAPGSGNTIYF	TGTGCCAGCAGCTTAGCCCCAGGGTCCGGAAACACCATATATTTT
NA	TRBJ1-5	TRBV5-6	NA	CASSLGGANNQPQHF	TGTGCCAGCAGCTTGGGGGGGGCTAATAATCAGCCCCAGCATTTT
NA	TRBJ1-2	TRBV28	NA	CASHRVGGGYTF	TGTGCCAGCCACCGGGTAGGTGGTGGCTACACCTTC
NA	TRBJ1-1	TRBV7-2	NA	CASSSPGEDTEAFF	TGTGCCAGCAGCTCCCCGGGGGAGGACACTGAAGCTTTCTTT
NA	TRBJ2-3	TRBV30	NA	CACREQGTDTQYF	TGTGCCTGTAGAGAGCAGGGGACAGATACGCAGTATTTT
NA	TRBJ2-1	TRBV29-1	NA	CSVRRERNEQFF	TGCAGCGTTCGAAGGGAGAGGAATGAGCAGTTCTTC
NA	TRBJ2-3	TRBV9	NA	CASSGVGAPDTQYF	TGTGCCAGCAGCGGAGTGGGAGCCCCAGATACGCAGTATTTT
NA	TRBJ2-1	TRBV13	NA	CASSLSRNEQFF	TGTGCCAGCAGCTTGAGTCGAAATGAGCAGTTCTTC
NA	TRBJ2-1	TRBV27	TRBD1	CASKTGDAFRSYNEQFF	TGTGCCAGCAAGACAGGGGACGCGTTCCGCTCCTACAATGAGCAGTTCTTC
NA	TRBJ2-2	TRBV4-2	TRBD2	CASSQRLAGRPGELFF	TGTGCCAGCAGCCAACGACTAGCGGGGCGCCCCGGGGAGCTGTTTTTT